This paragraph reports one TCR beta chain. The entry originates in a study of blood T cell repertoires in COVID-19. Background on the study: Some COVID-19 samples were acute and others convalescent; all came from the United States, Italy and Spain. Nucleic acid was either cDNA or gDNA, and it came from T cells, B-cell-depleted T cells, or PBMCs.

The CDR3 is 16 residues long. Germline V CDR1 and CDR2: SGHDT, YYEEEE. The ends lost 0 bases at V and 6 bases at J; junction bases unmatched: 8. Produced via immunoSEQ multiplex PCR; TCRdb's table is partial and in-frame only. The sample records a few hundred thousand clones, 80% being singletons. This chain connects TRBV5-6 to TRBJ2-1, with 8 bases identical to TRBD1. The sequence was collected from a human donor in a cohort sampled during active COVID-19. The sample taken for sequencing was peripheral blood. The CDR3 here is CASSLGPGGMGNEQFF. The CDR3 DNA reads TGTGCCAGCAGCTTGGGCCCAGGGGGCATGGGCAATGAGCAGTTCTTC. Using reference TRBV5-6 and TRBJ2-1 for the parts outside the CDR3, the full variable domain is DAGVTQSPTHLIKTRGQQVTLRCSPKSGHDTVSWYQQALGQGPQFIFQYYEEEERQRGNFPDRFSGHQFPNYSSELNVNALLLGDSALYLCASSLGPGGMGNEQFFGPGTRLTVL.